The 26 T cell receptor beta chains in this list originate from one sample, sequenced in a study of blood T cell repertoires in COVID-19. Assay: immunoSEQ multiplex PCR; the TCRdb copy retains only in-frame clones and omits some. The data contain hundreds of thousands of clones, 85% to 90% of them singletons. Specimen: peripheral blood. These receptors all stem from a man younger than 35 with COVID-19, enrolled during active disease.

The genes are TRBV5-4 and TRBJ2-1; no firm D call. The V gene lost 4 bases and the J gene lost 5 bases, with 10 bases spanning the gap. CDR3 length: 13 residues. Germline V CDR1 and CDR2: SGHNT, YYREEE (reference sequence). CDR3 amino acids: CASSEEPNNEQFF. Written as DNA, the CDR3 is TGTGCCAGCAGCGAAGAGCCCAACAATGAGCAGTTCTTC.

The CDR3 sequence is CASSATGTSSYEQYF. CDR3 DNA: TGTGCCAGCAGCGCCACCGGGACAAGCTCCTACGAGCAGTACTTC. The genes are TRBV9 and TRBJ2-7, with D maybe TRBD1 (6 bases). This CDR3 contains 15 residues. Germline V CDR1 and CDR2: SGDLS, YYNGEE. V was trimmed by 3 bases and J by 0 bases, leaving 13 bases between them.

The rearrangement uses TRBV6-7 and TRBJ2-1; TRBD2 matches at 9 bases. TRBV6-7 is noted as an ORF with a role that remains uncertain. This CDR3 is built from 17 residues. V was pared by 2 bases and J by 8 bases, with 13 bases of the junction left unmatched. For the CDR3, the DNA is TGTGCCAGCAGTTACCGCGTCCTAGCGGGGAGGGGGGATGAGCAGTTCTTC. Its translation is CASSYRVLAGRGDEQFF.

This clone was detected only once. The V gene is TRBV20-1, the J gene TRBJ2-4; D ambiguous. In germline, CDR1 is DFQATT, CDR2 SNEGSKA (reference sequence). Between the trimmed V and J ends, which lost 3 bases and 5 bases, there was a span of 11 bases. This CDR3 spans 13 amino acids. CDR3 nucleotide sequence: TGCAGTGCTAGTATCACAGACCAAAACATTCAGTACTTC. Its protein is CSASITDQNIQYF.

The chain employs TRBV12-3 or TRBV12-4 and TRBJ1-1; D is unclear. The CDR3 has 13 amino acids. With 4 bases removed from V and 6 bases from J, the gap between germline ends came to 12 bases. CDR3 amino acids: CASSSTGLAEAFF. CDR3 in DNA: TGTGCCAGCAGTTCCACTGGTTTGGCTGAAGCTTTCTTT.

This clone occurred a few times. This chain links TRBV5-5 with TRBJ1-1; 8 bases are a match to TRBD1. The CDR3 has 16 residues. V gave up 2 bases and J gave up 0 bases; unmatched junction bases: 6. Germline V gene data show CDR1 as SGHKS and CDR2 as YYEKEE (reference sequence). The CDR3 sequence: CASSFGSRGLNTEAFF. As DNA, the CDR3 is TGTGCCAGCAGCTTCGGAAGCAGGGGGCTGAACACTGAAGCTTTCTTT. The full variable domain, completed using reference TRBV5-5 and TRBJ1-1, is DAGVTQSPTHLIKTRGQQVTLRCSPISGHKSVSWYQQVLGQGPQFIFQYYEKEERGRGNFPDRFSARQFPNYSSELNVNALLLGDSALYLCASSFGSRGLNTEAFFGQGTRLTVV.

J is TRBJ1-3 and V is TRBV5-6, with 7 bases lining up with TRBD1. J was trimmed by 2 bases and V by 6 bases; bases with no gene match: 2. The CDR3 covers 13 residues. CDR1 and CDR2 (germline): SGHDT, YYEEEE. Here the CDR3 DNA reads TGTGCCAGCACAGGGGGACCTGGAAACACCATATATTTT. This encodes CASTGGPGNTIYF.

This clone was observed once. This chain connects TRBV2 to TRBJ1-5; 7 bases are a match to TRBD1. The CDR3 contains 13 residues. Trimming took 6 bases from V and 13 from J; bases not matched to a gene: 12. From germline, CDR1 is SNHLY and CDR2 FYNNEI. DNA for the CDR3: TGTGCCAGCAGCGGGGACAGTCTGAGACATCAGCATTTT. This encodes CASSGDSLRHQHF.

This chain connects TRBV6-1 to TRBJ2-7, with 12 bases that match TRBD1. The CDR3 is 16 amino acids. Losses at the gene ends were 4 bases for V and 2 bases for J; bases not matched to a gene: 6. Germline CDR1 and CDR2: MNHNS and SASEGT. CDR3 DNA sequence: TGTGCCAGCAGTGGCAAGGGACAGGGGGCCCCCTACGAGCAGTACTTC. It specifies CASSGKGQGAPYEQYF.

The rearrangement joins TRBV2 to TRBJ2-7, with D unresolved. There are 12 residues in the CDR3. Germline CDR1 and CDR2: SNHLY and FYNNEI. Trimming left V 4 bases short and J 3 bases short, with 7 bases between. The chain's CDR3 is CASSVTGYEQYF. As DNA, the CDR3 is TGTGCCAGCAGTGTTACGGGCTACGAGCAGTACTTC.

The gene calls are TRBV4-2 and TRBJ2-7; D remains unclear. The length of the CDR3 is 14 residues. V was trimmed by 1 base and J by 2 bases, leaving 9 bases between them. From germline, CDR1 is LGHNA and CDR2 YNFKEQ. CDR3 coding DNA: TGTGCCAGCAGCCAAGGGTACCAGACCTACGAGCAGTACTTC. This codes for CASSQGYQTYEQYF.

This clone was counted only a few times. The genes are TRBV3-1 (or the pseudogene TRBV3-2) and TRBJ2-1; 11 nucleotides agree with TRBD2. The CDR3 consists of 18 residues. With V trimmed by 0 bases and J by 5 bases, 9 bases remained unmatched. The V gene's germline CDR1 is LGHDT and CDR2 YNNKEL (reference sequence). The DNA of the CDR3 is TGTGCCAGCAGCCAAGATTTAGCGGGGGGGATTCGGCACAATGAGCAGTTCTTC. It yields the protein CASSQDLAGGIRHNEQFF.

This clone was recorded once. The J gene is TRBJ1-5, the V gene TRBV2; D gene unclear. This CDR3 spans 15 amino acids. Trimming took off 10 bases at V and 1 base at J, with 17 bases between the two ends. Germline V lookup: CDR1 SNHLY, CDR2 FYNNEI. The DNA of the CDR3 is TGTGCCACCGGGGAAAATCCCGGCAGCAATCAGCCCCAGCATTTT. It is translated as CATGENPGSNQPQHF.

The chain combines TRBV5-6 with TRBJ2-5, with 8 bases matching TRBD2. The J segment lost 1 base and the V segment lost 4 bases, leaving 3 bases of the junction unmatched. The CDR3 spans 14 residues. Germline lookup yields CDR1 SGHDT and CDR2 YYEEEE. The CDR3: CASSPTSGQETQYF. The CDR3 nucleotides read TGTGCCAGCAGCCCAACTAGCGGCCAAGAGACCCAGTACTTC.

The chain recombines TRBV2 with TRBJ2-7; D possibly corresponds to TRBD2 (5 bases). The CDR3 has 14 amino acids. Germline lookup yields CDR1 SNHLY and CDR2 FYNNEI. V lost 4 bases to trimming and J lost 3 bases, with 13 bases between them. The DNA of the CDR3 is TGTGCCAGCAGTGTTCTCCGCGGGCACTACGAGCAGTACTTC. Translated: CASSVLRGHYEQYF.

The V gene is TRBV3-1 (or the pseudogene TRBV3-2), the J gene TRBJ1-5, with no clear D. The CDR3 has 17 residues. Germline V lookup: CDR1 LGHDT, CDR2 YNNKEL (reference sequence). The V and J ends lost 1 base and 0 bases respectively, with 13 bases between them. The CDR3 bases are TGTGCCAGCAGCCAAGGGCAGGTACCTTATAGCAATCAGCCCCAGCATTTT. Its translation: CASSQGQVPYSNQPQHF.

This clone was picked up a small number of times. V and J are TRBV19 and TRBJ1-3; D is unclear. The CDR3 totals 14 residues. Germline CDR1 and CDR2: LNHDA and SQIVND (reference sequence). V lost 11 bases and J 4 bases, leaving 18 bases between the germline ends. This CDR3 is CASMSDAYGNTIYF. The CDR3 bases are TGTGCCTCAATGTCTGATGCGTACGGAAACACCATATATTTT.

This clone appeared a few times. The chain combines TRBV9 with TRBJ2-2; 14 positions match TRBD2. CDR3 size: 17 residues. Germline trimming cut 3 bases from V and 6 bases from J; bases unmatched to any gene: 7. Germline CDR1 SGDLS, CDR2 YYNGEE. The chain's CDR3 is CASSARLAGGQAGELFF. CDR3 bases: TGTGCCAGCAGCGCCCGACTAGCGGGGGGGCAGGCCGGGGAGCTGTTTTTT.

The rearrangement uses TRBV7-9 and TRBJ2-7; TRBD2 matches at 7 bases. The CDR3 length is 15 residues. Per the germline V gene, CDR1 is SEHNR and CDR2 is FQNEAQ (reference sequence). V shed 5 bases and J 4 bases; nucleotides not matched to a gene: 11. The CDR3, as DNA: TGTGCCAGCAGCCCCCCCGGCGGGAGAACTTACGAGCAGTACTTC. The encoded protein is CASSPPGGRTYEQYF.

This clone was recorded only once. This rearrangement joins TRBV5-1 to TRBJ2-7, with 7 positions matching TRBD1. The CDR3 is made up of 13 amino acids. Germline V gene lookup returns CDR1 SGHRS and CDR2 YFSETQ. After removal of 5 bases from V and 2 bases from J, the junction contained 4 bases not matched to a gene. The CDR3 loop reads CASRPDRTYEQYF. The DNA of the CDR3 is TGCGCCAGCAGACCGGACAGGACCTACGAGCAGTACTTC.

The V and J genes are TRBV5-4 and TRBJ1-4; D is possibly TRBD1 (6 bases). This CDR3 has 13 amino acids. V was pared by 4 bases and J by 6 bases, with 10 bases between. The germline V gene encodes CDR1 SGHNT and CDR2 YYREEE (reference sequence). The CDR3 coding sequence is TGTGCCAGCAGCGCCTGGACAGATGAAAAACTGTTTTTT. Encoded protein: CASSAWTDEKLFF.

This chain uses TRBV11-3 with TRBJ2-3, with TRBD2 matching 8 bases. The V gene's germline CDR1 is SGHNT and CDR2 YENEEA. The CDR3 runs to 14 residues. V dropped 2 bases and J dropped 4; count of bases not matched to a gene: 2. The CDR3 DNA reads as TGTGCCAGCAGCTTAACCGGGGGGGCAGATACGCAGTATTTT. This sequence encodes CASSLTGGADTQYF.

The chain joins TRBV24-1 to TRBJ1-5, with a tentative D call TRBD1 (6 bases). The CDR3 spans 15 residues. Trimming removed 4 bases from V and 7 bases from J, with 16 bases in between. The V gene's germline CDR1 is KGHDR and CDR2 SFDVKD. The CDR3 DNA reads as TGTGCCACCAGTGAGGGGGGGGGCGTCCGGCAGCCCCAGCATTTT. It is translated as CATSEGGGVRQPQHF.

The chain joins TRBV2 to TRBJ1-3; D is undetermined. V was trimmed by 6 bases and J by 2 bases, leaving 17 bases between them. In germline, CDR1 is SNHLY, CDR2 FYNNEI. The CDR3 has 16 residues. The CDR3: CASRPYRQVTGNTIYF. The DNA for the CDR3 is TGTGCCAGCAGACCTTACCGACAAGTTACTGGAAACACCATATATTTT.

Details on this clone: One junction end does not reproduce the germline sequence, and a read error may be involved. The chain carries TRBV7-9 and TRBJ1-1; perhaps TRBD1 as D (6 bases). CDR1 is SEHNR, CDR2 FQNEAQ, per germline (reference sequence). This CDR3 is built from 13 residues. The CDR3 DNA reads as TGTGCCAGCAGCCCAACAGGGAACGCTGAAGCTTTCTTT. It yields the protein CASSPTGNAEAFF.

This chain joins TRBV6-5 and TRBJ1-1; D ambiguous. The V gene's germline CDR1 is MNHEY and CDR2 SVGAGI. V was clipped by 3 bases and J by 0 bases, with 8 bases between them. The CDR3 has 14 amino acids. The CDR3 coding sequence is TGTGCCAGCAGTTATGACACCGTGAACACTGAAGCTTTCTTT. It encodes CASSYDTVNTEAFF.